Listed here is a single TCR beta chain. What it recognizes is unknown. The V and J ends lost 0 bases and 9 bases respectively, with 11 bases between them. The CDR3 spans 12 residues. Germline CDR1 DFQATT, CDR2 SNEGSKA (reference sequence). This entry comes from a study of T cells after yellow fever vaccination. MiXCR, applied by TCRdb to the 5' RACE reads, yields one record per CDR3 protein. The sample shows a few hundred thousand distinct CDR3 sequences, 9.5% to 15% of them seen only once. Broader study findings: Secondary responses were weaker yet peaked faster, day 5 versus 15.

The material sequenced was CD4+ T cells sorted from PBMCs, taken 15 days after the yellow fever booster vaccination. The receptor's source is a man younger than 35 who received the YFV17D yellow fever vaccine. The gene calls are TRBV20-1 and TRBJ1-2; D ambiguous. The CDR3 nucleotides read TGCAGTGCTAGAGAACAAGGTTATCGCTACACCTTC. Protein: CSAREQGYRYTF.